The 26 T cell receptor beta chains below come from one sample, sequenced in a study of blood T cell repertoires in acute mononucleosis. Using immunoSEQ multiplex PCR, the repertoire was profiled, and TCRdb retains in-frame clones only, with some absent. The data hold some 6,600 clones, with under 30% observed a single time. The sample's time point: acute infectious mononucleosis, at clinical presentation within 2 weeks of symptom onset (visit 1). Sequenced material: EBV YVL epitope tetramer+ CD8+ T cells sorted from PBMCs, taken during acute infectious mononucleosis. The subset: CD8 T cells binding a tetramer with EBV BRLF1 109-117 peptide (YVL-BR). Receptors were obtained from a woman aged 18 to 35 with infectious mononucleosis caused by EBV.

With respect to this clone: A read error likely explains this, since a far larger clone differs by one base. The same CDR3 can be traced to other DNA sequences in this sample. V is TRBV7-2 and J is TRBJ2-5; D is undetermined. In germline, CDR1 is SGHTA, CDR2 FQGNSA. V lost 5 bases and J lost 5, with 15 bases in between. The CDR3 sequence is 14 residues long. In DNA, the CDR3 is TGTGCCAGCAGCCAAGAAGACCCATTGGAGACCCAGTACTTC. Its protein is CASSQEDPLETQYF. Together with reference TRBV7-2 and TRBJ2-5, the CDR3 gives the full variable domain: GAGVSQSPSNKVTEKGKDVELRCDPISGHTALYWYRQSLGQGLEFLIYFQGNSAPDKSGLPSDRFSAERTGGSVSTLTIQRTQQEDSAVYLCASSQEDPLETQYFGPGTRLLVL.

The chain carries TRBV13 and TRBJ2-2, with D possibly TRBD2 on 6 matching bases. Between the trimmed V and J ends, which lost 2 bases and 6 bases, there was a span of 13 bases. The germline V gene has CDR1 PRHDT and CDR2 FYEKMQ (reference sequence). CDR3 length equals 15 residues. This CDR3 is CASSLTYGGAGELFF. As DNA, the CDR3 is TGTGCCAGCAGCTTAACGTACGGAGGGGCCGGGGAGCTGTTTTTT.

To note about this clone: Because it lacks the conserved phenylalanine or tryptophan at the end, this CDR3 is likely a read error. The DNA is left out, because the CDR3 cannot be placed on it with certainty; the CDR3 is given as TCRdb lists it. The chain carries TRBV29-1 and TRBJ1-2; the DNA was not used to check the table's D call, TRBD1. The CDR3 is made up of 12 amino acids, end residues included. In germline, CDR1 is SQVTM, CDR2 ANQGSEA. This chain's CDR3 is CSVYDSYYGYPS.

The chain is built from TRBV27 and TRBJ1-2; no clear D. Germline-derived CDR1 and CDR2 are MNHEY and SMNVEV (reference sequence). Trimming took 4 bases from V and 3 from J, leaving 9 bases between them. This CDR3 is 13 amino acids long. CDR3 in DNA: TGTGCCAGCAGTTCGCCGGAATACTATGGCTACACCTTC. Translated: CASSSPEYYGYTF.

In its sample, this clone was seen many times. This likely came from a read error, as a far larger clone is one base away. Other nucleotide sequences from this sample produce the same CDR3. CDR3 amino acids: CASSWTASYEQYF. The CDR3 bases are TGTGCCAGCAGTTGGACGGCCTCCTACGAGCAGTACTTC. The V and J genes are TRBV2 and TRBJ2-7, with D unclear. Germline CDR1 is SNHLY and CDR2 is FYNNEI. The germline V and J ends were trimmed by 5 bases and 0 bases, with 8 bases remaining between them. CDR3 length equals 13 residues.

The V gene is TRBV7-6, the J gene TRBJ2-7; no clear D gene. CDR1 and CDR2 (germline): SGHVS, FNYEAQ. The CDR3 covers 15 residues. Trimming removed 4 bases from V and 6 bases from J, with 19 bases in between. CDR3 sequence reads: CASSSPTVLGGEQYF. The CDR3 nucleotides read TGTGCCAGCAGCTCTCCGACTGTCCTTGGCGGCGAGCAGTACTTC.

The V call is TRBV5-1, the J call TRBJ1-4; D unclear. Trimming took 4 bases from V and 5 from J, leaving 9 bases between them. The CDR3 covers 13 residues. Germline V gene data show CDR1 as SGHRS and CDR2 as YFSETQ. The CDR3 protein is CASSRQINEKLFF. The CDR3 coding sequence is TGCGCCAGCAGCCGGCAGATAAATGAAAAACTGTTTTTT.

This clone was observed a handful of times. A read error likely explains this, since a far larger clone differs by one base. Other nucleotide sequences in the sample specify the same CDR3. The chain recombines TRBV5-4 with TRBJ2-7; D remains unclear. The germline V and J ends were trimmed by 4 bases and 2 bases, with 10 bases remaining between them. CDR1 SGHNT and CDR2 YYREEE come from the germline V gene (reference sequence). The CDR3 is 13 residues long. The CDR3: CASSQEWAYEQYF. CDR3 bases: TGTGCCAGCAGCCAAGAGTGGGCCTACGAGCAGTACTTC.

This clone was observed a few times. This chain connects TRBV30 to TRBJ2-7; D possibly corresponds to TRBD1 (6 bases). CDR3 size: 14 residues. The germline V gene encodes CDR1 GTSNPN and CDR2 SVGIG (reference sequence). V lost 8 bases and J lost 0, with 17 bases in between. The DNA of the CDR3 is TGTGCCAGCAGCTCGCCGGGACACTCCTACGAGCAGTACTTC. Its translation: CASSSPGHSYEQYF.

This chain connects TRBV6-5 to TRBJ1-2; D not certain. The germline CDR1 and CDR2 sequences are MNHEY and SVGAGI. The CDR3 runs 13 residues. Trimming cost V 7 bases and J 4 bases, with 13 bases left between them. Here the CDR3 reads CASTSQYSYGYTF. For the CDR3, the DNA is TGTGCCAGCACCTCACAGTACAGCTATGGCTACACCTTC.

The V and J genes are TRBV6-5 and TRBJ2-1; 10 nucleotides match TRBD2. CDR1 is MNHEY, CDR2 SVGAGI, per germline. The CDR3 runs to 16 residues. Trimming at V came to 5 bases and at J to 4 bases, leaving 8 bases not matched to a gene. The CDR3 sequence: CASSHFLAGGYNEQFF. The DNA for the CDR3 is TGTGCCAGCAGTCACTTTTTAGCGGGAGGTTACAATGAGCAGTTCTTC.

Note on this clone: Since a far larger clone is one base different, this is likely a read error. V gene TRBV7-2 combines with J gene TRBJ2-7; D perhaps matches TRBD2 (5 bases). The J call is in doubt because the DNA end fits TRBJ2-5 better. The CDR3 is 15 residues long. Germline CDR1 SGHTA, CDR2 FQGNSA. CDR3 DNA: TGTGCCAGCAGCGGACCGGGGAGTAGCCAAGAGACCCAGTACTTC. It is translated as CASSGPGSSQETQYF.

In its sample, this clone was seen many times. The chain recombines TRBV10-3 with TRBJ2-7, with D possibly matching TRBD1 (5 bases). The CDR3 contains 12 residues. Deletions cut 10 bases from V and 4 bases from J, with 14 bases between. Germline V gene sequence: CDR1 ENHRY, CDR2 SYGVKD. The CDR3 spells CASSLDSYEQYF. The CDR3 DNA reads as TGTGCCAGCAGCCTCGACAGTTACGAGCAGTACTTC.

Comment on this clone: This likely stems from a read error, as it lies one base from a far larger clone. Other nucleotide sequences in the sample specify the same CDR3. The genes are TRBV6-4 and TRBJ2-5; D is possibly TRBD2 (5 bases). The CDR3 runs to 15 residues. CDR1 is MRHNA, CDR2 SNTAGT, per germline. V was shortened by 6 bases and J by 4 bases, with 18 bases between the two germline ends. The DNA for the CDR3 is TGTGCCAGCAGGCAGTTGACGGGGAGTGGAGAGACCCAGTACTTC. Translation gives CASRQLTGSGETQYF.

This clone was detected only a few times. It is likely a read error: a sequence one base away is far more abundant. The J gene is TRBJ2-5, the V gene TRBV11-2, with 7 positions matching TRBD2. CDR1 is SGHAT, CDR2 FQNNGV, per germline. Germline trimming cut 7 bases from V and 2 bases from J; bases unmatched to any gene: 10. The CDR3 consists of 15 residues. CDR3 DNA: TGTGCCAGCATGAGGGAGTTGGGGGGGCAAGAGACCCAGTACTTC. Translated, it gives CASMRELGGQETQYF.

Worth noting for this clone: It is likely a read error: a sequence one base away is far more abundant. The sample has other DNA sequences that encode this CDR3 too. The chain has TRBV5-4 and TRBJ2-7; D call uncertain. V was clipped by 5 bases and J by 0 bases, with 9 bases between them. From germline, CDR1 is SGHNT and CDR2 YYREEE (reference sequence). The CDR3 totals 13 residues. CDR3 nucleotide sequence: TGTGCCAGCAGTTGGACGGCCTCCTACGAGCAGTACTTC. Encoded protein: CASSWTASYEQYF.

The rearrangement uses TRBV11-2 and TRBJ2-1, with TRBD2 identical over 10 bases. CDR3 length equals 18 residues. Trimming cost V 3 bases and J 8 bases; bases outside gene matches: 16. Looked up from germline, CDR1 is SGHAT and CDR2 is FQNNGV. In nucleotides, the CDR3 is TGTGCCAGCAGCTTGGCAGCGGGACTAGCGCCCCACCCCGATGAGCAGTTCTTC. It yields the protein CASSLAAGLAPHPDEQFF.

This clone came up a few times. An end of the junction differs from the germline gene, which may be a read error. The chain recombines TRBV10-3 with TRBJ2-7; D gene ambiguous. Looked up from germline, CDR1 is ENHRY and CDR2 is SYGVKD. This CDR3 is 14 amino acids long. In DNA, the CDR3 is TGTGCCAGCAGTTATGGCGTAAACTCCTACGAGCAGTACTTC. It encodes CASSYGVNSYEQYF.

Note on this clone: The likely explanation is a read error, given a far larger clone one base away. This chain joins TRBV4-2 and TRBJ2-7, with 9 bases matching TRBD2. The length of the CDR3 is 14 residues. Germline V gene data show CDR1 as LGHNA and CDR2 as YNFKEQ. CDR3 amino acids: CASCHERGAYEQYF. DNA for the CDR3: TGTGCCAGCTGCCATGAGCGGGGGGCCTACGAGCAGTACTTC.

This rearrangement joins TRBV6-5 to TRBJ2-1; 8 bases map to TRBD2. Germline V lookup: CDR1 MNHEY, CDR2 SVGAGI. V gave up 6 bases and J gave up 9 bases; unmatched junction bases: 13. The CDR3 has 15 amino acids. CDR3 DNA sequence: TGTGCCAGCAGAGCCCTCCTCGGGGGGGCCATTGAGCAGTTCTTC. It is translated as CASRALLGGAIEQFF.

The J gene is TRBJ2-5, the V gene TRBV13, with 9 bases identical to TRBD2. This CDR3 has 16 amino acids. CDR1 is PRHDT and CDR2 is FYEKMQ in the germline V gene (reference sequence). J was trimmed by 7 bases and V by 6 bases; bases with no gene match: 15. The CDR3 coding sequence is TGTGCCAGCAGTGGGATAGCGGGGGCCCTCTCTAGGACCCAGTACTTC. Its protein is CASSGIAGALSRTQYF.

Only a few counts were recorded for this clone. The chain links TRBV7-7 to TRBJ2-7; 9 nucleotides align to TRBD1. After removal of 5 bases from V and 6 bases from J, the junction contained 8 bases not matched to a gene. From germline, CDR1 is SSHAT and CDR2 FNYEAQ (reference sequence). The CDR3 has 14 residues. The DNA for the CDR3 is TGTGCCAGCAGCCCCTGGACAGGGGAATTCGAGCAGTACTTC. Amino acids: CASSPWTGEFEQYF.

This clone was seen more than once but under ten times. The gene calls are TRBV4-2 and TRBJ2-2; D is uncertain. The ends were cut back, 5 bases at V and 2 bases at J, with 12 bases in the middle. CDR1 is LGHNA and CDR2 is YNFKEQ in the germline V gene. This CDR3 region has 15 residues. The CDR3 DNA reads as TGTGCCAGCAGCTTGCAAGTATTCAACACCGGGGAGCTGTTTTTT. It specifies CASSLQVFNTGELFF.

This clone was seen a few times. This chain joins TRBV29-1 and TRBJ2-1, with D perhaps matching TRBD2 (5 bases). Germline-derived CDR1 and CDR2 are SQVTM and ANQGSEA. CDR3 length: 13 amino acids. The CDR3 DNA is TGCAGTGCTGTAGGAGGTAATGGCAATGAGCAGTTCTTC. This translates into CSAVGGNGNEQFF.

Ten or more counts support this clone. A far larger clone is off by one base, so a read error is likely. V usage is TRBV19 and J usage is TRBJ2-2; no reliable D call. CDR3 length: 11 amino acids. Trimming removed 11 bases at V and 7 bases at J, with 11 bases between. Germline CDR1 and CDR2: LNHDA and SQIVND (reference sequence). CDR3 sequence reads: CAGLYLGELFF. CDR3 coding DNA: TGTGCCGGTTTATATCTCGGGGAGCTGTTTTTT.

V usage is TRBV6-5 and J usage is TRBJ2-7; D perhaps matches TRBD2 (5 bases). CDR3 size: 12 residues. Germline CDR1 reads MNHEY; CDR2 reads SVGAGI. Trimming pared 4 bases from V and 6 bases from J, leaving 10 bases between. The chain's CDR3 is CASSFLSGEQYF. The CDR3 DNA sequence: TGTGCCAGCAGTTTCCTGAGCGGCGAGCAGTACTTC.